This TCR beta chain came from a study of response to subunit inactivated influenza vaccine (dated by TCRdb to the late 2010s). Background for the entire study: The study used deep quantitative T cell receptor repertoire profiling to track responses to a trivalent subunit inactivated influenza vaccine. Here is what the overall study found, with its caveats: It was suggested by the authors that each seasonal influenza vaccination may recruit only a limited number of new T cells.

The method was RT-PCR. These reads were obtained on an Illumina HiSeq 2500. Starting from the raw public reads, TCRdb applied fastp trimming at Q25, assembled clones with MiXCR and retained in-frame beta chains. Every entry covers one CDR3 protein and lists the most common genes and DNA from its rows. This sample holds 550,000 to 650,000 distinct CDR3 sequences; about 11% were observed only once. The top ten constitute roughly 10% of the sample. As regards this clonotype: This clone's antigen is unknown. No base quality values were provided; no much bigger clone lies one nucleotide off.

This receptor was taken from a man aged 50-60 years who received an inactivated influenza vaccine. Donor details come from another sample of the same person, matched by shared clones. The sequencing here drew on PBMCs from blood, taken on the day of vaccination.

This receptor carries the CDR3 CASSLNLAGDTRQYF. Read as DNA, the sequence is TGTGCCAGCAGCTTAAATCTAGCGGGAGATACACGTCAGTACTTC. Here the chain combines TRBV11-2 and TRBJ2-7; 10 central bases correspond to TRBD2. In the germline V gene, CDR1 corresponds to SGHAT and CDR2 to FQNNGV. Trimming removed 2 bases from V and 10 bases from J; the gene matches leave 11 bases unexplained. The CDR3 covers 15 residues, taking in both the cysteine and the phenylalanine. Only CDR3 DNA is held: 45 bases, read in frame from base 1.